This is a list of T cell receptor beta chains from one sample in a study of shared clonotypes between healthy human individuals. The assay was immunoSEQ multiplex PCR, and TCRdb's table has in-frame clones only and misses some. Of 700,000 to 950,000 clones in the sample, 95% to 97% were seen once. Sequencing was carried out using naive CD8+ T cells sorted from blood. These receptors came from a man aged 30 to 45 in good health. Both conserved end residues are part of each CDR3. The D gene is left open where the match is weak.

D gene,CDR3 length,J gene,V gene,CDR3 protein,CDR3 DNA
-,12,TRBJ2-1,TRBV7-8,CASFSRGNEQFF,TGTGCCAGCTTTAGTCGGGGAAATGAGCAGTTCTTC
TRBD2,14,TRBJ2-7,TRBV27,CASSFQREGYEQYF,TGTGCCAGCAGTTTTCAGCGGGAGGGATACGAGCAGTACTTC
-,16,TRBJ2-7,TRBV5-1,CASSLASHGIAYEQYF,TGCGCCAGCAGCTTGGCTAGCCATGGAATCGCCTACGAGCAGTACTTC
TRBD2,15,TRBJ2-2,TRBV6-5,CASRGRDFNTGELFF,TGTGCCAGCAGGGGGAGGGACTTTAACACCGGGGAGCTGTTTTTT
-,15,TRBJ2-2,TRBV29-1,CSVVNGAGNAGELFF,TGCAGCGTTGTCAACGGGGCGGGAAATGCCGGGGAGCTGTTTTTT
-,14,TRBJ2-3,TRBV6-6,CASSYSALTDTQYF,TGTGCCAGCAGTTATTCAGCGCTTACAGATACGCAGTATTTT
-,13,TRBJ2-2,TRBV27,CASSLVGTGELFF,TGTGCCAGCAGTTTGGTGGGAACCGGGGAGCTGTTTTTT
-,12,TRBJ1-1,TRBV5-6,CASSGDGPEAFF,TGTGCCAGCAGCGGCGATGGCCCCGAAGCTTTCTTT
-,16,TRBJ1-1,TRBV27,CASSLRGGAGGTEAFF,TGTGCCAGCAGTTTACGGGGGGGCGCAGGTGGCACTGAAGCTTTCTTT
-,13,TRBJ1-1,TRBV7-9,CASSKTENTEAFF,TGTGCCAGCAGCAAGACAGAGAACACTGAAGCTTTCTTT
-,12,TRBJ2-7,TRBV27,CASSAQGREQYF,TGTGCCAGCAGTGCGCAGGGGCGCGAGCAGTACTTC